The clone carrying this T cell receptor beta chain was detected only a few times. Its antigen is undetermined. The data were obtained in a study of shared clonotypes between healthy human individuals. This CDR3 is 14 amino acids long. Germline CDR1 reads GTSNPN; CDR2 reads SVGIG (reference sequence). Trimming shortened V by 1 base and J by 5 bases, and 12 bases separated the two germline ends. Points from the study as a whole: Relative to clonotypes present in all four donors, those not shared had lower generation probabilities. Between several donors, naive CD4 clonotypes were shared at a level of about 5%. Measured sharing among donors was expected to vary with sequencing depth.

The authors' processing: In the immunoSEQ data, sequences were junction-only and lacked quality scores, so filtering differed. The protocol was immunoSEQ multiplex PCR, while the TCRdb copy is restricted to in-frame clones and leaves out a portion. V, J and clone size were drawn from that table, and D and trimming were deduced from the DNA. In the table there are roughly 300,000 clones, around four fifths of which are singletons. The gene calls are TRBV30 and TRBJ1-5; possible D gene TRBD1, 6 bases. The clonotype comes from a young man in good health. The sample consisted of memory CD4+ T cells sorted from blood. This sample's subset: CD45RA-negative fraction. The CDR3 reads CAWSAGARHQPQHF. CDR3 nucleotides: TGTGCCTGGAGTGCAGGGGCCAGGCATCAGCCCCAGCATTTT.